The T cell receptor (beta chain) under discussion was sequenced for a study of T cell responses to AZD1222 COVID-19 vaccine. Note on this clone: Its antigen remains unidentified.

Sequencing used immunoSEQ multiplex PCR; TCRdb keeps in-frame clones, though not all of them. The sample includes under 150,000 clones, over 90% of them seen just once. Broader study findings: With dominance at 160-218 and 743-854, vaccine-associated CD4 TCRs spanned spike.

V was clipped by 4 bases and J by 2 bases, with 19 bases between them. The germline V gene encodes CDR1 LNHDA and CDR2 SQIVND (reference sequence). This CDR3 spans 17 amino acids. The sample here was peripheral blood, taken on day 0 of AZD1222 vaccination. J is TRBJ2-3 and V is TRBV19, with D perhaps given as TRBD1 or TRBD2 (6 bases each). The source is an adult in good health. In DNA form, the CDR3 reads TGTGCCAGTAGTACACCCTCCTCGGGGGCCGCCACAGATACGCAGTATTTT. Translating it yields CASSTPSSGAATDTQYF. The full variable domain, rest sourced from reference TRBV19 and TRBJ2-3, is DGGITQSPKYLFRKEGQNVTLSCEQNLNHDAMYWYRQDPGQGLRLIYYSQIVNDFQKGDIAEGYSVSREKKESFPLTVTSAQKNPTAFYLCASSTPSSGAATDTQYFGPGTRLTVL.